The clone carrying this TCR beta chain appeared a few times. Its antigen is still unknown. The sample belongs to a study of T cells in Graves' hyperthyroidism and ophthalmopathy. V lost 5 bases, J lost 5 bases, and 8 bases stayed unmatched. Per germline, CDR1 DFQATT and CDR2 SNEGSKA (reference sequence). The CDR3 has 14 residues. Regarding the study as a whole: The model predicted ophthalmopathy a median approximately six months before onset.

Patients aged 18 to 65 with hyperthyroidism were newly diagnosed, with duration under 2 months. Exclusion of patients followed from uncontrolled infection, other autoimmune disease, pregnancy or lactation. TCR beta CDR3 regions were amplified from RNA transcripts. In the first-round RT-PCR of the TCR CDR3, the HTBI primer set was used. TCRdb re-analysed the multiplex PCR reads in MiXCR, keeping a single row per CDR3 protein. The table records fewer than 700,000 distinct CDR3 sequences, 16% of them present only once. The sequence was collected from a woman aged 25 to 39 with Graves' hyperthyroidism. Sequences were obtained from blood. This chain joins TRBV20-1 and TRBJ2-2; 7 bases are shared with TRBD1. The CDR3 nucleotides read TGCAGTGCTGCATCCGACAGGGAGACCGGGGAGCTGTTTTTT. This gives the protein CSAASDRETGELFF.